Each of the 31 T cell receptor beta chains below was sequenced from the same sample in a study of Graves' ophthalmopathy and Graves' hyperthyroidism. Using RNA transcripts, the TCR beta CDR3 regions were amplified. First-round RT-PCR used HTBI primers; second-round multiplex PCR followed. One entry per CDR3 protein, called by TCRdb with MiXCR from the multiplex PCR reads. The sample shows around 670,000 distinct CDR3 sequences, 40% of them seen only once. The sequencing sample was made of peripheral blood. The receptor source for this set is an adult man with Graves' ophthalmopathy.

As to this clonotype: An end of the junction differs from the germline gene, which may be a read error. The CDR3 sequence is CASSLAQADYERYF. CDR3 coding DNA: TGTGCCAGCAGCTTAGCGCAGGCTGACTACGAGCGGTACTTC. V is TRBV7-2 and J is TRBJ2-7; D perhaps matches TRBD2 (5 bases). This CDR3 has 14 amino acids. Germline V gene lookup returns CDR1 SGHTA and CDR2 FQGNSA.

This clonotype has only a few counts. This chain uses TRBV29-1 with TRBJ2-6; D might be TRBD1 (6 bases). The CDR3 sequence is 17 residues long. Germline assignment: CDR1 SQVTM and CDR2 ANQGSEA. V was pared by 0 bases and J by 1 base, with 13 bases between. CDR3 in amino acids: CSVEERQENSGANVLTF. In DNA, the CDR3 is TGCAGCGTTGAAGAGCGACAGGAGAATTCTGGGGCCAACGTCCTGACTTTC.

This chain uses TRBV20-1 with TRBJ2-7; D call uncertain. Germline V gives CDR1 DFQATT, CDR2 SNEGSKA (reference sequence). This CDR3 comprises 16 residues. V dropped 0 bases and J dropped 3 bases, with 18 bases sitting between them. CDR3 sequence reads: CSARDQTQVVLYEQYF. The CDR3 nucleotides read TGCAGTGCTAGAGATCAGACCCAGGTGGTACTCTACGAGCAGTACTTC.

This clonotype was detected only a few times. The CDR3 DNA sequence: TGTGCCACCAGTGACCCAGGGACCGGGCATAGCAATCAGCCCCAGCATTTT. It specifies CATSDPGTGHSNQPQHF. The chain recombines TRBV24-1 with TRBJ1-5; a possible D gene is TRBD1 (5 bases). Trimming left V 4 bases short and J 0 bases short, with 15 bases between. Germline CDR1 reads KGHDR; CDR2 reads SFDVKD. This CDR3 region has 17 residues.

This clonotype has more than one count but fewer than ten. The rearrangement uses TRBV7-9 and TRBJ2-7, with 10 bases aligning to TRBD1. There are 14 residues in the CDR3. V shed 5 bases and J 6 bases; nucleotides not matched to a gene: 7. CDR1 is SEHNR and CDR2 is FQNEAQ in the germline V gene (reference sequence). CDR3 bases: TGTGCCAGCAGCCAGGACAGGGGGAAAGGCGAGCAGTACTTC. This gives the protein CASSQDRGKGEQYF.

This sequence joins TRBV11-2 and TRBJ1-1, with D uncertain. There are 13 residues in the CDR3. The germline V gene encodes CDR1 SGHAT and CDR2 FQNNGV. Trimming took 3 bases from V and 5 from J, leaving 10 bases between them. The CDR3 reads CASSFFGVTEAFF. The CDR3 DNA follows: TGTGCCAGCAGCTTTTTTGGGGTGACTGAAGCTTTCTTT.

This clonotype has just one count. V usage is TRBV15 and J usage is TRBJ1-4, with 8 bases aligning to TRBD1. CDR3 size: 15 residues. Trimming cost V 1 base and J 10 bases; bases outside gene matches: 8. The germline CDR1 and CDR2 sequences are LNHNV and YYDKDF (reference sequence). Written as DNA, the CDR3 is TGTGCCACCAGCAGAGTGGACAGGGTTATGCGAAAACTGTTTTTT. It specifies CATSRVDRVMRKLFF.

This clonotype was found a few times. The gene calls are TRBV7-2 and TRBJ2-7; tentatively, D is TRBD1 (6 bases). Trimming shortened V by 2 bases and J by 2 bases, and 22 bases separated the two germline ends. The CDR3 totals 18 residues. Germline CDR1 and CDR2: SGHTA and FQGNSA. The CDR3 DNA reads as TGTGCCAGCAGCTTACGGGTGGGGGCAGGGTTCGAGGCCTACGAGCAGTACTTC. Its protein is CASSLRVGAGFEAYEQYF.

This clonotype was counted only a few times. V and J are TRBV5-4 and TRBJ2-2, with D perhaps assigned TRBD1 or TRBD2 (5 bases each). The V and J ends lost 3 bases and 6 bases respectively, with 18 bases between them. CDR3 length: 16 amino acids. CDR1 and CDR2 (germline): SGHNT, YYREEE (reference sequence). The CDR3 region has the DNA TGTGCCAGCAGCTCAGATCCGGGACGCTGTTCCGGGGAGCTGTTTTTT. Its translation: CASSSDPGRCSGELFF.

At least ten counts were recorded for this clonotype. The chain couples TRBV7-2 to TRBJ2-7; D may be TRBD2 (5 bases). The CDR3 sequence is 13 residues long. The germline V gene encodes CDR1 SGHTA and CDR2 FQGNSA. Deletions cut 2 bases from V and 5 bases from J, with 10 bases between. DNA of the CDR3: TGTGCCAGCAGCTTACCCGGACTGAACGAGCAGTACTTC. Protein sequence: CASSLPGLNEQYF. The full variable domain, completed using reference TRBV7-2 and TRBJ2-7, is GAGVSQSPSNKVTEKGKDVELRCDPISGHTALYWYRQSLGQGLEFLIYFQGNSAPDKSGLPSDRFSAERTGGSVSTLTIQRTQQEDSAVYLCASSLPGLNEQYFGPGTRLTVT.

The rearrangement joins TRBV25-1 to TRBJ2-2; 9 bases line up with TRBD1. With V trimmed by 9 bases and J by 0 bases, 11 bases remained unmatched. Germline CDR1 reads MGHDK; CDR2 reads SYGVNS. The CDR3 consists of 17 residues. CDR3 residues: CASTLRTGGANTGELFF. The CDR3 nucleotides are TGTGCCAGTACCCTTCGAACAGGGGGCGCGAACACCGGGGAGCTGTTTTTT.

This clonotype was picked up a small number of times. The chain uses TRBV5-1 and TRBJ2-5; 13 bases map to TRBD2. The CDR3 has 17 amino acids. Germline loops: CDR1 SGHRS, CDR2 YFSETQ. The V and J ends lost 0 bases and 0 bases, in that order; junction bases with no gene match: 2. CDR3 nucleotides: TGCGCCAGCAGCTTGGGGGGGACTAGCGGGGACCAAGAGACCCAGTACTTC. Translation: CASSLGGTSGDQETQYF.

A few counts support this clonotype. The CDR3 loop reads CASSYVREQYF. CDR3 bases: TGTGCCAGCAGTTATGTACGCGAGCAGTACTTC. This chain links TRBV6-5 with TRBJ2-7; no definite D call. The CDR3 runs 11 residues. Trimming cost V 3 bases and J 6 bases, with 6 bases left between them. The V gene's germline CDR1 is MNHEY and CDR2 SVGAGI.

A single count supports this clonotype. The junction departs from germline at one end; a sequencing error may be responsible. The chain recombines TRBV14 with TRBJ1-5; the D is unclear. Germline values: CDR1 SGHDN, CDR2 FVKESK. CDR3 size: 15 residues. DNA for the CDR3: TGTGCCAGCAGCCGACCATATTATAGCAATCAGCCCCGGCATTTT. Encoded protein: CASSRPYYSNQPRHF.

The chain joins TRBV11-2 to TRBJ2-7; perhaps TRBD1 as D (6 bases). V was shortened by 6 bases and J by 3 bases, with 21 bases between the two germline ends. The V gene's germline CDR1 is SGHAT and CDR2 FQNNGV. The CDR3 is made up of 16 amino acids. The CDR3: CASSSTPGQSFYEQYF. The CDR3 nucleotides are TGTGCCAGCAGTTCAACCCCGGGACAATCGTTCTACGAGCAGTACTTC.

This clonotype was picked up one time. The chain joins TRBV2 to TRBJ1-3, with 7 bases matching TRBD1. The germline gives CDR1 SNHLY, CDR2 FYNNEI. The CDR3 totals 17 residues. Trimming removed 10 bases from V and 4 bases from J; junction bases left unmatched: 19. CDR3 sequence (DNA): TGTGCCATCAGCCAACAGGGGCAGGGAGCCCTCGGAAACACCATATATTTT. Protein: CAISQQGQGALGNTIYF.

The chain couples TRBV7-9 to TRBJ1-1; no clear D gene. The length of the CDR3 is 14 residues. V was cut by 4 bases and J by 4 bases, with 13 bases left in between. Per germline, CDR1 SEHNR and CDR2 FQNEAQ (reference sequence). CDR3 nucleotide sequence: TGTGCCAGCAGCTCTCCTGGCAGGCGCACTGAAGCTTTCTTT. Translated, it gives CASSSPGRRTEAFF.

The rearrangement uses TRBV11-2 and TRBJ2-7; a weak D match, TRBD1 (6 bases). Deletions cut 5 bases from V and 0 bases from J, with 14 bases between. Germline-derived CDR1 and CDR2 are SGHAT and FQNNGV. The CDR3 consists of 15 residues. The CDR3 protein is CASSPRTAGSYEQYF. CDR3 nucleotide sequence: TGTGCCAGCAGCCCTCGGACAGCAGGCTCCTACGAGCAGTACTTC.

This clonotype has just a few counts. This rearrangement joins TRBV6-1 to TRBJ2-7; no clear D. There are 12 residues in the CDR3. The germline V and J ends were trimmed by 5 bases and 6 bases, with 11 bases remaining between them. CDR1 MNHNS and CDR2 SASEGT come from the germline V gene. The CDR3 coding sequence is TGTGCCAGCAGTTCCGTGGTAGGCGAGCAGTACTTC. This codes for CASSSVVGEQYF.

The CDR3 sequence is CASSRSYGGTEAFF. The CDR3 region has the DNA TGTGCCAGTAGTAGGAGTTACGGGGGCACTGAAGCTTTCTTT. The rearrangement uses TRBV19 and TRBJ1-1; D might be TRBD1 (5 bases). The CDR3 loop spans 14 amino acids. Germline CDR1 reads LNHDA; CDR2 reads SQIVND (reference sequence). V was shortened by 4 bases and J by 4 bases, with 13 bases between the two germline ends.

Ten or more counts support this clonotype. This chain joins TRBV7-2 and TRBJ1-2, with D unresolved. V was shortened by 2 bases and J by 2 bases, with 6 bases between the two germline ends. CDR1 SGHTA and CDR2 FQGNSA come from the germline V gene. The CDR3 runs 13 residues. The CDR3 region has the DNA TGTGCCAGCAGCTTAAGGAGAAACTATGGCTACACCTTC. Protein sequence: CASSLRRNYGYTF.

This clonotype was counted ten times or more. The germline gene is not matched at one end of the junction; a read error may be the cause. The chain joins TRBV2 to TRBJ1-1; D not resolved. The CDR3 length is 12 residues. Germline loops: CDR1 SNHLY, CDR2 FYNNEI. CDR3 residues: CASKAGNTEAFF. The CDR3 region has the DNA TGCGCCAGCAAAGCAGGAAACACTGAAGCTTTCTTT.

This clonotype has at least ten counts. This CDR3 reads CASSEAPGDTIYF. In nucleotides, the CDR3 is TGTGCCAGCAGTGAGGCGCCTGGGGACACCATATATTTT. The V call is TRBV25-1, the J call TRBJ1-3; no firm D call. The CDR3 has 13 residues. In germline, CDR1 is MGHDK, CDR2 SYGVNS. Trimming removed 3 bases at V and 8 bases at J, with 11 bases between.

This clonotype was recorded many times. The gene calls are TRBV14 and TRBJ1-2; no reliable D call. The germline CDR1 and CDR2 sequences are SGHDN and FVKESK. There are 13 residues in the CDR3. The V gene lost 1 base and the J gene lost 2 bases, with 5 bases spanning the gap. The CDR3 sequence is CASSQAANYGYTF. CDR3 nucleotide sequence: TGTGCCAGCAGCCAAGCAGCCAACTATGGCTACACCTTC.

As concerns this clonotype: The CDR3 does not close with the conserved phenylalanine or tryptophan, likely indicating a read error. Because the CDR3's place on the DNA is in doubt, the DNA is left out and the CDR3 is given as listed by TCRdb. This chain uses TRBV6-1 with TRBJ1-1. Germline assignment: CDR1 MNHNS and CDR2 SASEGT. The CDR3 length is 12 residues, termini included. CDR3 loop: CASSEGTAYPRL.

This clonotype has at least ten counts. The chain's CDR3 is CAISEHLLGEQYF. DNA for the CDR3: TGTGCCATCAGTGAGCACCTACTGGGGGAGCAGTACTTC. The chain has TRBV10-3 and TRBJ2-7; D is ambiguous. The CDR3 has 13 amino acids. Trimming pared 2 bases from V and 7 bases from J, leaving 12 bases between. Germline CDR1 ENHRY, CDR2 SYGVKD.

CDR3 sequence reads: CSASRGTPYEQYF. The CDR3 nucleotides read TGCAGTGCTAGCAGAGGTACCCCCTACGAGCAGTACTTC. The V and J genes are TRBV20-1 and TRBJ2-7; D gene ambiguous. This CDR3 region has 13 residues. Trimming stripped 3 bases from V and 2 bases from J, with 11 bases between. Germline V gene data show CDR1 as DFQATT and CDR2 as SNEGSKA (reference sequence).

In its sample, this clonotype was seen a few times. The chain uses TRBV20-1 and TRBJ1-1; D uncertain. Looked up from germline, CDR1 is DFQATT and CDR2 is SNEGSKA (reference sequence). V lost 0 bases and J 3 bases, leaving 17 bases between the germline ends. The CDR3 consists of 16 residues. The chain's CDR3 is CSARDLTRGWDTEAFF. The CDR3 DNA is TGCAGTGCTAGAGATCTGACCAGAGGCTGGGACACTGAAGCTTTCTTT.

This rearrangement joins TRBV10-3 to TRBJ2-7, with 10 positions matching TRBD1. This CDR3 spans 14 amino acids. V was pared by 2 bases and J by 4 bases, with 2 bases of the junction left unmatched. Germline CDR1 ENHRY, CDR2 SYGVKD. The CDR3 is CAISEQGQGYEQYF. CDR3 bases: TGTGCCATCAGTGAGCAGGGACAGGGGTACGAGCAGTACTTC.

CDR3 bases: TGTGCCAGCAGCTTGGGAGCAGCGAGGTATGGCTACACCTTC. Translation gives CASSLGAARYGYTF. The chain recombines TRBV7-9 with TRBJ1-2; D call uncertain. This CDR3 region has 14 residues. V lost 3 bases, J lost 5 bases, and 13 bases lay in between. The germline V gene encodes CDR1 SEHNR and CDR2 FQNEAQ (reference sequence).

To note about this clonotype: A read error may explain this, as a much larger clone is one base away. V and J are TRBV29-1 and TRBJ2-5; 7 nucleotides match TRBD1. The CDR3 extends over 15 amino acids. Unmatched junction bases numbered 12, after V lost 4 bases and J lost 4 bases. Per the germline V gene, CDR1 is SQVTM and CDR2 is ANQGSEA. The CDR3 DNA reads as TGCAGCGTTGGTTTGGGGACAGAAGATCGAGAGACCCAGTACTTC. This sequence encodes CSVGLGTEDRETQYF.